These 6 T cell receptor beta chains share one sample of origin, sequenced in a study of control samples from healthy donors and cancer patients. Profiled with immunoSEQ multiplex PCR; TCRdb holds only in-frame clones, not every one. The data show around 67,000 clones, more than 70% seen once. Sequencing input: PBMCs. The origin of the receptors is a man in his sixties with colorectal cancer.

The V and J genes are TRBV5-1 and TRBJ2-5, with TRBD1 identical over 7 bases. The CDR3 totals 14 residues. Germline V CDR1 and CDR2: SGHRS, YFSETQ. V lost 4 bases and J lost 3; bases outside the gene matches: 6. CDR3: CASSKTGLEETQYF. CDR3 bases: TGCGCCAGCAGCAAGACAGGGCTCGAAGAGACCCAGTACTTC.

V gene TRBV7-9 combines with J gene TRBJ2-3, with D uncertain. Trimming removed 1 base from V and 6 bases from J, with 5 bases in between. CDR3 length equals 12 residues. The germline gives CDR1 SEHNR, CDR2 FQNEAQ (reference sequence). In nucleotides, the CDR3 is TGTGCCAGCAGCTTAGTAGGGGATACGCAGTATTTT. It specifies CASSLVGDTQYF. The whole variable domain, filled in from reference TRBV7-9 and TRBJ2-3, reads DTGVSQNPRHKITKRGQNVTFRCDPISEHNRLYWYRQTLGQGPEFLTYFQNEAQLEKSRLLSDRFSAERPKGSFSTLEIQRTEQGDSAMYLCASSLVGDTQYFGPGTRLTVL.

This clone was seen a single time. The chain employs TRBV3-1 (or the pseudogene TRBV3-2) and TRBJ2-1; D may be TRBD1 (7 bases). Per the germline V gene, CDR1 is LGHDT and CDR2 is YNNKEL (reference sequence). V was pared by 5 bases and J by 6 bases, with 20 bases between. The CDR3 runs to 16 residues. CDR3 sequence reads: CASSFRLVGGLNEQFF. In DNA form, the CDR3 reads TGTGCCAGCAGCTTCCGACTAGTAGGGGGCCTCAATGAGCAGTTCTTC.

The V gene is TRBV18, the J gene TRBJ1-4; D not resolved. Trimming took off 2 bases at V and 4 bases at J, with 8 bases between the two ends. CDR1 is KGHSH and CDR2 is LQKENI in the germline V gene. The CDR3 loop spans 14 amino acids. The CDR3: CASSPGPGNEKLFF. The CDR3 DNA is TGTGCCAGCTCACCAGGGCCTGGTAATGAAAAACTGTTTTTT.

This clone came up a few times. The CDR3 sequence: CASSEVSLAGETQYF. For the CDR3, the DNA is TGTGCCAGCAGTGAAGTAAGTCTAGCTGGAGAGACCCAGTACTTC. This chain links TRBV6-1 with TRBJ2-5, with D perhaps TRBD2 (5 bases). Germline V CDR1 and CDR2: MNHNS, SASEGT. CDR3 length: 15 amino acids. Trimming pared 1 base from V and 4 bases from J, leaving 13 bases between.

V and J are TRBV11-2 and TRBJ2-3; D is unresolved. This CDR3 region has 16 residues. Germline CDR1 SGHAT, CDR2 FQNNGV. The V gene lost 2 bases and the J gene lost 2 bases, with 14 bases spanning the gap. CDR3 bases: TGTGCCAGCAGCTTATGGGCAGGCACTAACACAGATACGCAGTATTTT. Residues: CASSLWAGTNTDTQYF.